The rows below give T cell receptor beta chains drawn from one sample of a study of OX40 agonist ivuxolimab in advanced cancers. Profiling relied on immunoSEQ multiplex PCR, and the TCRdb table lists in-frame clones only, not all of them. This table has some 50,000 clones, around 84% appearing once. Source: CD4+ or CD8+ T cells sorted from blood, taken in a trial of the OX40 agonist ivuxolimab. The source of these receptors is an adult with an advanced solid tumor such as melanoma, head and neck, liver or kidney cancer. Both conserved end residues are part of each CDR3. The D gene is left open where the match is weak. Clone size, where shown, is once, few, many, or a class for clones that have expanded.

V gene: TRBV28; D gene: .; clone size: .; J gene: TRBJ1-1; CDR3 protein: CASSFAGRALNTEAFF; CDR3 DNA: TGTGCCAGCAGTTTTGCAGGACGGGCCCTGAACACTGAAGCTTTCTTT
V gene: TRBV2; D gene: .; clone size: .; J gene: TRBJ2-2; CDR3 protein: CASSSGNTGELFF; CDR3 DNA: TGTGCCAGCAGTTCAGGGAATACCGGGGAGCTGTTTTTT
V gene: TRBV28; D gene: TRBD2; clone size: few; J gene: TRBJ2-5; CDR3 protein: CASSLGGLEKETQYF; CDR3 DNA: TGTGCCAGCAGTTTAGGGGGACTAGAAAAAGAGACCCAGTACTTC
V gene: TRBV29-1; D gene: TRBD2; clone size: once; J gene: TRBJ2-7; CDR3 protein: CSVVLAGLYEQYF; CDR3 DNA: TGCAGCGTTGTGCTAGCGGGTTTGTACGAGCAGTACTTC
V gene: TRBV5-1; D gene: .; clone size: once; J gene: TRBJ2-5; CDR3 protein: CASSLRTGLQETQYF; CDR3 DNA: TGCGCCAGCAGCCTTCGGACGGGTCTCCAAGAGACCCAGTACTTC
V gene: TRBV6-4; D gene: TRBD1; clone size: once; J gene: TRBJ2-5; CDR3 protein: CASSRDRGTGETQYF; CDR3 DNA: TGTGCCAGCAGCCGGGACAGGGGGACGGGAGAGACCCAGTACTTC
V gene: TRBV2; D gene: .; clone size: .; J gene: TRBJ2-2; CDR3 protein: CASIKNRGSDTGELFF; CDR3 DNA: TGTGCCAGCATCAAGAACCGCGGCAGCGACACCGGGGAGCTGTTTTTT
V gene: TRBV19; D gene: .; clone size: .; J gene: TRBJ2-1; CDR3 protein: CASSRISYNEQFF; CDR3 DNA: TGTGCCAGTAGTCGGATCTCCTACAATGAGCAGTTCTTC
V gene: TRBV19; D gene: .; clone size: .; J gene: TRBJ2-7; CDR3 protein: CASSIRAGSAHEQYF; CDR3 DNA: TGTGCCAGTAGTATAAGGGCGGGATCAGCCCACGAGCAGTACTTC
V gene: TRBV5-5; D gene: TRBD2; clone size: .; J gene: TRBJ2-1; CDR3 protein: CASSWQRGEQFF; CDR3 DNA: TGTGCCAGCAGCTGGCAGCGGGGGGAGCAGTTCTTC
V gene: TRBV13; D gene: .; clone size: .; J gene: TRBJ2-5; CDR3 protein: CASRETGIQETQYF; CDR3 DNA: TGTGCCAGCAGAGAGACAGGCATCCAAGAGACCCAGTACTTC
V gene: TRBV5-4; D gene: TRBD1; clone size: .; J gene: TRBJ2-7; CDR3 protein: CASTKEGTGQNYEQYF; CDR3 DNA: TGTGCCAGCACCAAAGAGGGGACAGGGCAAAATTACGAGCAGTACTTC
V gene: TRBV19; D gene: TRBD1; clone size: .; J gene: TRBJ1-6; CDR3 protein: CASRTGNNSPLHF; CDR3 DNA: TGTGCCAGTCGGACAGGGAATAATTCACCCCTCCACTTT
V gene: TRBV5-1; D gene: .; clone size: .; J gene: TRBJ1-1; CDR3 protein: CASSLEQGRILNTEAFF; CDR3 DNA: TGCGCCAGCAGCTTGGAACAGGGCCGGATACTGAACACTGAAGCTTTCTTT
V gene: TRBV5-1; D gene: .; clone size: few; J gene: TRBJ1-1; CDR3 protein: CASRAEPNTEAFF; CDR3 DNA: TGCGCCAGCAGGGCGGAACCGAACACTGAAGCTTTCTTT
V gene: TRBV11-2; D gene: .; clone size: .; J gene: TRBJ2-3; CDR3 protein: CASSLGERADTQYF; CDR3 DNA: TGTGCCAGCAGCTTAGGCGAGCGGGCAGATACGCAGTATTTT
V gene: TRBV10-3; D gene: TRBD1; clone size: .; J gene: TRBJ2-3; CDR3 protein: CAISFSGQGADTQYF; CDR3 DNA: TGTGCCATCAGTTTCTCCGGACAGGGCGCAGATACGCAGTATTTT
V gene: TRBV7-2; D gene: .; clone size: .; J gene: TRBJ2-7; CDR3 protein: CASSLDGEAYEQYF; CDR3 DNA: TGTGCCAGCAGCTTAGACGGGGAGGCCTACGAGCAGTACTTC
V gene: TRBV7-9; D gene: .; clone size: .; J gene: TRBJ2-2; CDR3 protein: CASSSIQYTGELFF; CDR3 DNA: TGTGCCAGCAGTTCAATTCAGTACACCGGGGAGCTGTTTTTT
V gene: TRBV5-1; D gene: .; clone size: .; J gene: TRBJ1-3; CDR3 protein: CASGSGSGNTIYF; CDR3 DNA: TGCGCCAGCGGTTCAGGGTCCGGAAACACCATATATTTT
V gene: TRBV10-3; D gene: TRBD2; clone size: .; J gene: TRBJ2-5; CDR3 protein: CAISSGSSWETQYF; CDR3 DNA: TGTGCCATCAGCAGCGGGAGTTCGTGGGAGACCCAGTACTTC
V gene: TRBV10-1; D gene: TRBD1; clone size: once; J gene: TRBJ2-7; CDR3 protein: CALGQGSYEQYF; CDR3 DNA: TGCGCCCTCGGACAGGGGTCGTACGAGCAGTACTTC
V gene: TRBV27; D gene: .; clone size: .; J gene: TRBJ1-4; CDR3 protein: CASRYKGIANEKLFF; CDR3 DNA: TGTGCCAGCAGGTACAAAGGAATTGCTAATGAAAAACTGTTTTTT
V gene: TRBV5-4; D gene: .; clone size: .; J gene: TRBJ2-5; CDR3 protein: CASNANQETQYF; CDR3 DNA: TGTGCAAGCAACGCGAATCAAGAGACCCAGTACTTC
V gene: TRBV5-6; D gene: .; clone size: .; J gene: TRBJ1-1; CDR3 protein: CASSWVGFGGGRITEAFF; CDR3 DNA: TGTGCCAGCAGCTGGGTGGGGTTCGGTGGGGGCCGGATCACTGAAGCTTTCTTT
V gene: TRBV30; D gene: .; clone size: few; J gene: TRBJ2-5; CDR3 protein: CAWGERTQYF; CDR3 DNA: TGTGCCTGGGGGGAACGGACCCAGTACTTC
V gene: TRBV7-9; D gene: TRBD1; clone size: .; J gene: TRBJ2-7; CDR3 protein: CASSFYQGAEQYF; CDR3 DNA: TGTGCCAGCAGCTTCTACCAGGGGGCCGAGCAGTACTTC
V gene: TRBV7-2; D gene: .; clone size: .; J gene: TRBJ1-5; CDR3 protein: CASSQGPYSNQPQHF; CDR3 DNA: TGTGCCAGCAGCCAGGGGCCTTATAGCAATCAGCCCCAGCATTTT
V gene: TRBV28; D gene: .; clone size: few; J gene: TRBJ1-1; CDR3 protein: CASEDLLVDTEAFF; CDR3 DNA: TGTGCCAGCGAAGACCTTTTGGTTGACACTGAAGCTTTCTTT